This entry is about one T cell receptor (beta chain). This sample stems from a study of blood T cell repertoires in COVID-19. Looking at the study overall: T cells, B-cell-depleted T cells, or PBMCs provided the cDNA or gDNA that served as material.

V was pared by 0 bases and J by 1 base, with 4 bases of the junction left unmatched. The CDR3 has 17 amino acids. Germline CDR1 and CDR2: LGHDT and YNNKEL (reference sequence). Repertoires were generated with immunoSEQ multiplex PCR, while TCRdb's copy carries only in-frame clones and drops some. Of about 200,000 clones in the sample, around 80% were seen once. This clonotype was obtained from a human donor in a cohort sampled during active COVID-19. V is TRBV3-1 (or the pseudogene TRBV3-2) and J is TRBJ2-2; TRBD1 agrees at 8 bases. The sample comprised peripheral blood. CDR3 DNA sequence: TGTGCCAGCAGCCAAGAGGGGACAGGCCTGAACACCGGGGAGCTGTTTTTT. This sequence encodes CASSQEGTGLNTGELFF.